What follows are 17 T cell receptor beta chains derived from one specimen sequenced in a study of cytomegalovirus exposure and HLA in healthy donors. The PCR used 60 Vbeta and 13 Jbeta primers. Profiling relied on immunoSEQ multiplex PCR, and the TCRdb table lists in-frame clones only, not all of them. The table includes around 100,000 clones, 60% to 85% detected once. The sequencing sample was made of PBMCs. The receptors come from a young woman in good health and CMV-seropositive.

V and J are TRBV19 and TRBJ2-2, with D possibly TRBD1 on 5 matching bases. Deletions cut 6 bases from V and 1 base from J, with 15 bases between. The CDR3 has 16 residues. Germline V gene lookup returns CDR1 LNHDA and CDR2 SQIVND (reference sequence). This CDR3 reads CASSLLQVLNTGELFF. The CDR3, as DNA: TGTGCCAGTAGCCTTCTACAGGTCCTGAACACCGGGGAGCTGTTTTTT.

This chain uses TRBV13 with TRBJ2-7; 14 bases map to TRBD2. The CDR3 has 15 amino acids. With V trimmed by 5 bases and J by 5 bases, 5 bases remained unmatched. The V gene's germline CDR1 is PRHDT and CDR2 FYEKMQ (reference sequence). CDR3 coding DNA: TGTGCCAGCAGCCAAGGGACTAGCGGGAGCCACGAGCAGTACTTC. Its translation is CASSQGTSGSHEQYF.

Concerning this clone itself: This sample includes further DNA sequences coding for the same CDR3. The chain has TRBV30 and TRBJ2-7; no clear D. CDR1 GTSNPN and CDR2 SVGIG come from the germline V gene (reference sequence). This CDR3 is built from 11 residues. Between the trimmed V and J ends, which lost 2 bases and 1 base, there was a span of 3 bases. As DNA, the CDR3 is TGTGCCTGGAGTCTTTCCTACGAGCAGTACTTC. Protein sequence: CAWSLSYEQYF. Drawing the rest from reference TRBV30 and TRBJ2-7, the complete variable domain is SQTIHQWPATLVQPVGSPLSLECTVEGTSNPNLYWYRQAAGRGLQLLFYSVGIGQISSEVPQNLSASRPQDRQFILSSKKLLLSDSGFYLCAWSLSYEQYFGPGTRLTVT.

The J gene is TRBJ2-7, the V gene TRBV7-2, with 9 bases lining up with TRBD2. Germline V gene sequence: CDR1 SGHTA, CDR2 FQGNSA. V trimming: 6 bases; J trimming: 4 bases; junction bases outside the gene matches: 13. CDR3 size: 16 residues. CDR3 residues: CASRGGGGLAYYEQYF. CDR3 sequence (DNA): TGTGCCAGCAGGGGCGGGGGTGGACTAGCGTATTACGAGCAGTACTTC.

The chain carries TRBV10-3 and TRBJ2-3; 12 bases agree with TRBD2. V dropped 3 bases and J dropped 5; count of bases not matched to a gene: 15. Germline CDR1 ENHRY, CDR2 SYGVKD. The CDR3 consists of 19 residues. Here the CDR3 DNA reads TGTGCCATCAGTGATTTCGGGGGTACTAGCGGGAGGTTGATAGATACGCAGTATTTT. Translation gives CAISDFGGTSGRLIDTQYF.

The V gene is TRBV18, the J gene TRBJ2-7; 8 bases map to TRBD2. The germline V gene encodes CDR1 KGHSH and CDR2 LQKENI. The CDR3 runs 16 residues. The V and J ends lost 0 bases and 2 bases, in that order; junction bases with no gene match: 6. The CDR3: CASSPPSGSITYEQYF. CDR3 in DNA: TGTGCCAGCTCACCACCGAGCGGGAGCATCACCTACGAGCAGTACTTC.

V usage is TRBV13 and J usage is TRBJ2-3; D gene unclear. The CDR3 consists of 18 residues. The germline V and J ends were trimmed by 0 bases and 1 base, with 17 bases remaining between them. Germline V gene data show CDR1 as PRHDT and CDR2 as FYEKMQ (reference sequence). CDR3 amino acids: CASSLGRFLGRGTDTQYF. The CDR3 region has the DNA TGTGCCAGCAGCTTAGGCCGCTTTCTAGGTCGGGGCACAGATACGCAGTATTTT.

The J gene is TRBJ1-4, the V gene TRBV19; D unresolved. Germline lookup yields CDR1 LNHDA and CDR2 SQIVND (reference sequence). V lost 1 base to trimming and J lost 1 base, with 7 bases between them. This CDR3 is 15 amino acids long. The CDR3 DNA reads TGTGCCAGTAGTATAGGGGGAGTAACTAATGAAAAACTGTTTTTT. This translates into CASSIGGVTNEKLFF. Supplemented by reference TRBV19 and TRBJ1-4, the full variable domain reads DGGITQSPKYLFRKEGQNVTLSCEQNLNHDAMYWYRQDPGQGLRLIYYSQIVNDFQKGDIAEGYSVSREKKESFPLTVTSAQKNPTAFYLCASSIGGVTNEKLFFGSGTQLSVL.

The chain uses TRBV2 and TRBJ1-2; no clear D. Trimming removed 2 bases at V and 2 bases at J, with 9 bases between. Germline V gene sequence: CDR1 SNHLY, CDR2 FYNNEI. The CDR3 consists of 14 residues. DNA of the CDR3: TGTGCCAGCAGTGAACGGCAGGCAAACTATGGCTACACCTTC. Encoded protein: CASSERQANYGYTF.

The chain carries TRBV5-6 and TRBJ2-5, with TRBD2 as a possible D gene (6 bases). The CDR3 runs to 14 residues. Germline V gene data show CDR1 as SGHDT and CDR2 as YYEEEE. Trimming cost V 2 bases and J 4 bases, with 12 bases left between them. In DNA form, the CDR3 reads TGTGCCAGCAGCTTATCACTAGCTGGAGAGACCCAGTACTTC. As protein: CASSLSLAGETQYF. Supplemented by reference TRBV5-6 and TRBJ2-5, the full variable domain reads DAGVTQSPTHLIKTRGQQVTLRCSPKSGHDTVSWYQQALGQGPQFIFQYYEEEERQRGNFPDRFSGHQFPNYSSELNVNALLLGDSALYLCASSLSLAGETQYFGPGTRLLVL.

V gene TRBV7-2 combines with J gene TRBJ1-5; TRBD1 is a possible D gene (5 bases). The germline V and J ends were trimmed by 1 base and 0 bases, with 13 bases remaining between them. The CDR3 is 17 amino acids. Germline V gene lookup returns CDR1 SGHTA and CDR2 FQGNSA. CDR3 bases: TGTGCCAGCAGCTTAGGGGCGGGACTTAATAGCAATCAGCCCCAGCATTTT. Translated: CASSLGAGLNSNQPQHF.

The J gene is TRBJ1-1, the V gene TRBV6-6; D unresolved. The ends were cut back, 7 bases at V and 8 bases at J, with 17 bases in the middle. In germline, CDR1 is MNHNY, CDR2 SVGAGI (reference sequence). The CDR3 consists of 13 residues. This CDR3 reads CASTHPHSVEAFF. DNA for the CDR3: TGTGCCAGCACCCACCCCCACTCGGTAGAAGCTTTCTTT.

The chain has TRBV18 and TRBJ2-1; maybe TRBD2 (6 bases). The CDR3 totals 14 residues. Germline V gene sequence: CDR1 KGHSH, CDR2 LQKENI. V gave up 4 bases and J gave up 4 bases, with 11 bases separating them. CDR3 coding DNA: TGTGCCAGCTCACAGGTAGCGGAATACAATGAGCAGTTCTTC. It specifies CASSQVAEYNEQFF.

The chain couples TRBV5-1 to TRBJ2-1; 10 bases agree with TRBD2. With 4 bases clipped from V and 12 bases from J, the junction kept 4 bases outside the gene matches. CDR3 length: 12 amino acids. CDR1 and CDR2 (germline): SGHRS, YFSETQ. CDR3 DNA: TGCGCCAGCAGCCTGACTAGCGGGCCGCAGTTCTTC. This encodes CASSLTSGPQFF.

The chain recombines TRBV5-1 with TRBJ2-2; D might be TRBD1 (7 bases). The CDR3 spans 17 residues. The germline CDR1 and CDR2 sequences are SGHRS and YFSETQ. With 0 bases removed from V and 5 bases from J, the gap between germline ends came to 17 bases. This CDR3 is CASSLEGAGSRTGELFF. In DNA, the CDR3 is TGCGCCAGCAGCTTGGAGGGGGCGGGGAGTCGGACCGGGGAGCTGTTTTTT.

Comment on this clone: At one end the junction does not follow the germline gene, possibly because of a read error. The chain uses TRBV11-2 and TRBJ2-1; tentative D call: TRBD1 (6 bases). CDR1 SGHAT and CDR2 FQNNGV come from the germline V gene. The CDR3 contains 14 residues. CDR3 bases: TGTGCCAGCAGCTTACAGGGGTCCTCCAATGAGCAGTTCTTC. Translated: CASSLQGSSNEQFF.

This clone was counted a few times. The V and J genes are TRBV5-8 and TRBJ1-5; D is unclear. V was shortened by 4 bases and J by 3 bases, with 20 bases between the two germline ends. CDR1 is SGHTS, CDR2 YDEGEE, per germline. This CDR3 is built from 17 residues. CDR3 in DNA: TGTGCCAGCAGCCTCCTTGTTTTAGACACGGACAATCAGCCCCAGCATTTT. Protein product: CASSLLVLDTDNQPQHF.